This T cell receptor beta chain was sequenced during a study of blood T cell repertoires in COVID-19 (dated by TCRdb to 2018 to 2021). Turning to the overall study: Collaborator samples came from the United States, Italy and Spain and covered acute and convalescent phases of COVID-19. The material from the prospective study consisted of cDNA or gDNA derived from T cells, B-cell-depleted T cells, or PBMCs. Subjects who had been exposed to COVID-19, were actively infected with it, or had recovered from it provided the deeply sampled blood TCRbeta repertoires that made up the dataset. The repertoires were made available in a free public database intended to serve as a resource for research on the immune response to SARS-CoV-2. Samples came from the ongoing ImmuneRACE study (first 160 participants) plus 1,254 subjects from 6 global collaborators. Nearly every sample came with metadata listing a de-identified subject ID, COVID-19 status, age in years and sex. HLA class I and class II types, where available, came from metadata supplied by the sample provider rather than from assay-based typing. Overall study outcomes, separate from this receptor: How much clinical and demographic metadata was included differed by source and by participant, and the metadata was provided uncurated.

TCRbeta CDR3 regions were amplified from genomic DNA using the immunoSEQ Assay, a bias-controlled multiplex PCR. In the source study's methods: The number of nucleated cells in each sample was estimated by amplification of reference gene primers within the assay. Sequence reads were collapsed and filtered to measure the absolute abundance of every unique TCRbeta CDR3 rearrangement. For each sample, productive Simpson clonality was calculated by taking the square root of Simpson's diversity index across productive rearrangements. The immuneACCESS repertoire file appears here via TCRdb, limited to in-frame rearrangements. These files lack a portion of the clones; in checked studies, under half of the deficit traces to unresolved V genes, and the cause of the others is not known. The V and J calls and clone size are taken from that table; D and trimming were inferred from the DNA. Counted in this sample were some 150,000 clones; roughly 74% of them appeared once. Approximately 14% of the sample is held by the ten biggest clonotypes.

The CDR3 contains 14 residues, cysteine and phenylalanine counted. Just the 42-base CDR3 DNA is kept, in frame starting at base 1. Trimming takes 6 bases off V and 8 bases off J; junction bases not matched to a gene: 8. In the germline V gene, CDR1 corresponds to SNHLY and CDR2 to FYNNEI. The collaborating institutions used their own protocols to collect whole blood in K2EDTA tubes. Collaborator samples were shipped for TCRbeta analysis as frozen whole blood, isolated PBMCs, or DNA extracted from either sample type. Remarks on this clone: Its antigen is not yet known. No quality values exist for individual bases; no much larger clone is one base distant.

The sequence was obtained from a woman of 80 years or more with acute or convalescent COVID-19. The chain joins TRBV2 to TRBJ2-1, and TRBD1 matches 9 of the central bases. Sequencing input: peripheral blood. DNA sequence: TGTGCCAGCAGCCTGACAGGGGGGATCGATGAGCAGTTCTTC. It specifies CASSLTGGIDEQFF.